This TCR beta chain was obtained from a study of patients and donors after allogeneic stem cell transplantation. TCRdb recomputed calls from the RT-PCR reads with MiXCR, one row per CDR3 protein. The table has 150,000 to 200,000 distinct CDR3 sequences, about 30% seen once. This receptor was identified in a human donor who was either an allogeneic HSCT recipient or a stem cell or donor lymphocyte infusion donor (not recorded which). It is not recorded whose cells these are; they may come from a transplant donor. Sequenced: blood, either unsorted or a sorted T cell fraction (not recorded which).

The CDR3 protein is CASSQDIGQGAKETQYF. Here the CDR3 DNA reads TGCGCCAGCAGCCAAGATATTGGACAGGGGGCGAAGGAGACCCAGTACTTC. The chain has TRBV4-3 and TRBJ2-5; 11 nucleotides agree with TRBD1. The CDR3 extends over 17 amino acids. Per the germline V gene, CDR1 is LGHNA and CDR2 is YSLEER. Trimming removed 0 bases from V and 5 bases from J; junction bases left unmatched: 8.